These 9 T cell receptor beta chains were all obtained from the same sample, sequenced in a study of blood T cells in healthy people across ages. Then a second PCR, running roughly 7 to 12 cycles, was carried out with a sample-barcoded 5' primer and a J-beta primer mix. TCRdb used MiXCR to reprocess the 5' RACE reads, holding one entry per CDR3 protein. The sample yields hundreds of thousands of distinct CDR3 sequences, roughly half seen once. Sequenced input: blood. The origin of the receptors is an elderly woman in good health.

This sequence joins TRBV20-1 and TRBJ2-1, with TRBD2 as a possible D gene (6 bases). Germline loops: CDR1 DFQATT, CDR2 SNEGSKA (reference sequence). The CDR3 extends over 12 amino acids. The V gene lost 4 bases and the J gene lost 6 bases, with 10 bases spanning the gap. This CDR3 is CSATGTGNEQFF. CDR3 coding DNA: TGCAGTGCTACGGGGACTGGCAATGAGCAGTTCTTC.

This clonotype was detected a few times. The genes are TRBV2 and TRBJ2-1, with 8 bases fitting TRBD1. The CDR3 is made up of 14 amino acids. Germline lookup yields CDR1 SNHLY and CDR2 FYNNEI. V dropped 3 bases and J dropped 11; count of bases not matched to a gene: 9. Written as DNA, the CDR3 is TGTGCCAGCAGTGATCGGACAGGGACCAGTAAGCAGTTCTTC. Protein product: CASSDRTGTSKQFF. Looking up the rest from reference TRBV2 and TRBJ2-1 gives the full variable domain: EPEVTQTPSHQVTQMGQEVILRCVPISNHLYFYWYRQILGQKVEFLVSFYNNEISEKSEIFDDQFSVERPDGSNFTLKIRSTKLEDSAMYFCASSDRTGTSKQFFGPGTRLTVL.

The chain has TRBV7-2 and TRBJ1-1; D gene uncertain. The CDR3 sequence is 13 residues long. Between the trimmed V and J ends, which lost 3 bases and 7 bases, there was a span of 12 bases. The germline gives CDR1 SGHTA, CDR2 FQGNSA. CDR3 protein: CASSFYFMGEAFF. The CDR3 nucleotides read TGTGCCAGCAGCTTTTATTTTATGGGTGAAGCTTTCTTT.

The chain employs TRBV29-1 and TRBJ2-2; D ambiguous. The V end lost 6 bases, the J end lost 4 bases, and 12 bases lay between the germline ends. Per the germline V gene, CDR1 is SQVTM and CDR2 is ANQGSEA. This CDR3 is built from 13 residues. This CDR3 is CSVNIGPTGELFF. In DNA form, the CDR3 reads TGCAGCGTCAATATAGGGCCCACCGGGGAGCTGTTTTTT.

A note on this clonotype: A read error is possible here, since a much larger clone lies one base away. The V gene is TRBV12-3 or TRBV12-4, the J gene TRBJ2-3; D uncertain. V lost 3 bases and J 11 bases, leaving 15 bases between the germline ends. The CDR3 covers 13 residues. CDR3 protein: CASSLVSGNMQYF. Here the CDR3 DNA reads TGTGCCAGCAGTTTGGTCTCTGGGAATATGCAGTATTTT.

Many counts were recorded for this clonotype. This chain uses TRBV30 with TRBJ2-7; 10 bases are shared with TRBD2. The CDR3 is 14 residues long. CDR1 is GTSNPN, CDR2 SVGIG, per germline (reference sequence). Trimming took 4 bases from V and 4 from J; bases not matched to a gene: 7. The CDR3 DNA follows: TGTGCCTGGAACGCAAAGCGGGAGGGGTACGAGCAGTACTTC. It specifies CAWNAKREGYEQYF.

Ten or more counts support this clonotype. Sequence at one end of the junction differs from germline and may be a read error. This chain uses TRBV27 with TRBJ1-2; D remains ambiguous. The CDR3 is 13 amino acids. Germline V lookup: CDR1 MNHEY, CDR2 SMNVEV (reference sequence). The CDR3 protein is CATAPGRHYGYTF. In DNA form, the CDR3 reads TGTGCCACCGCCCCAGGCAGGCACTACGGCTACACCTTC.

This clonotype has at least ten counts. The DNA of the CDR3 is TGCAGTGCCGCCCTTGGGACAGGGTGGAGCTATGGCTACACCTTC. Translated, it gives CSAALGTGWSYGYTF. The rearrangement joins TRBV20-1 to TRBJ1-2; TRBD1 matches at 9 bases. This CDR3 is built from 15 residues. The trim removed 6 bases at V and 4 bases at J, leaving 12 bases unmatched. The V gene's germline CDR1 is DFQATT and CDR2 SNEGSKA (reference sequence).

J is TRBJ2-5 and V is TRBV14, with 8 positions matching TRBD1. The length of the CDR3 is 16 residues. The V gene's germline CDR1 is SGHDN and CDR2 FVKESK. Unmatched junction bases numbered 14, after V lost 0 bases and J lost 11 bases. CDR3 coding DNA: TGTGCCAGCAGCCAAGATTCAGGGGGCGTCTACAATGAGCAGTACTTC. Its protein is CASSQDSGGVYNEQYF. Complete variable domain (other parts from reference TRBV14 and TRBJ2-5): EAGVTQFPSHSVIEKGQTVTLRCDPISGHDNLYWYRRVMGKEIKFLLHFVKESKQDESGMPNNRFLAERTGGTYSTLKVQPAELEDSGVYFCASSQDSGGVYNEQYFGPGTRLLVL.